The clone carrying this T cell receptor (beta chain) was recorded at least ten times. The antigen remains unidentified. The record originates from a study of regulatory T cells in long-lasting Graves disease. Whole-study results and caveats: Persistent disease preferred TRBV28, TRBJ1-2 and TRBJ2-5; new disease, TRBV20-1 and TRBJ2-1.

Building the TCR beta libraries relied on iRepertoire HTBI primers, and CDR3 regions underwent Arm-PCR. TCRdb reanalysed the multiplex PCR reads using MiXCR and keeps one entry per CDR3 protein. The data hold approximately 480,000 distinct CDR3 sequences, with under 20% observed a single time. Noted time point: newly diagnosed GD, antithyroid drugs for less than 3 months. Extracted PBMC RNA gave rise to the TCR library. V was pared by 7 bases and J by 0 bases, with 2 bases of the junction left unmatched. The length of the CDR3 is 14 residues. Germline V gene sequence: CDR1 ENHRY, CDR2 SYGVKD. The data were also submitted as part of a second study, on T cells in Graves' hyperthyroidism and ophthalmopathy.

The chain combines TRBV10-3 with TRBJ2-7; 11 nucleotides match TRBD2. This sequence was found in a man in his forties with Graves disease. Here the sequenced sample was peripheral blood mononuclear cells (PBMCs), taken at new diagnosis, from a patient treated with antithyroid drugs. Written as DNA, the CDR3 is TGTGCCATCACTACTAGCGGGAGCTCCTACGAGCAGTACTTC. Translating gives CAITTSGSSYEQYF.